This paragraph covers one TCR beta chain sequence. The antigen remains undetermined. Primers used in a second PCR of about 6 to 12 cycles were a sample-barcoded 5' primer and a J-beta primer mix. TCRdb re-called the 5' RACE reads with MiXCR, one entry per CDR3 protein. The sample has approximately 800,000 distinct CDR3 sequences; around 24% are singletons. These data originate in a study of blood T cells in healthy people across ages. General observations from the study: Naive CD4+ cell counts and diversity both ran higher in long-lived than in aged donors. Getting older went along with TCR beta diversity per million T cells dropping roughly linearly.

This CDR3 is 15 amino acids long. Trimming shortened V by 9 bases and J by 1 base, and 16 bases separated the two germline ends. The germline V gene has CDR1 MNHEY and CDR2 SVGAGI. The data were also submitted as part of a second study, on T cells of mothers and their children.

The clonotype originates from a boy aged 5-17 years in good health. V and J are TRBV6-5 and TRBJ2-1; D is perhaps TRBD2 (5 bases). Sequenced sample: blood. The CDR3 bases are TGTGCCAGTTGCTTATTTAGGGAGTCCTACAATGAGCAGTTCTTC. This codes for CASCLFRESYNEQFF.